This record covers a single T cell receptor (beta chain). Its target is not known. The method was immunoSEQ multiplex PCR; TCRdb's version includes in-frame clones alone and lacks a portion of them. The sample has more than 85,000 clones, roughly 90% seen once. V lost 2 bases, J lost 2 bases, and 16 bases lay in between. CDR3 size: 17 residues. Germline CDR1 LNHNV, CDR2 YYDKDF (reference sequence). The entry originates in a study of T cell responses to AZD1222 COVID-19 vaccine. Study-level results: After two AZD1222 doses, spike-specific TCR breadth and depth rose versus day 0. It was only a handful of AZD1222 recipients who were seropositive at baseline. The CD4 TCRs associated with vaccination extended across spike and predominated at 160-218 and 743-854.

V is TRBV15 and J is TRBJ1-5; D ambiguous. This clonotype was obtained from an adult who received the AZD1222 COVID-19 vaccine. The sequenced sample was peripheral blood, obtained 28 days after the second AZD1222 dose. CDR3 sequence (DNA): TGTGCCACCAGCAGATCGCCCGACGGATCAGGCAATCAGCCCCAGCATTTT. Translation gives CATSRSPDGSGNQPQHF.